This T cell receptor beta chain was recorded in a study of T cells in Graves' hyperthyroidism and ophthalmopathy (dated by TCRdb to the late 2010s). In terms of the full investigation: To identify distinguishing TCR V-J signatures, a discovery cohort of some 99 patients was used, comprising roughly 45 with Graves' ophthalmopathy and under 60 with stable Graves' hyperthyroidism. For training and testing, the 100 or so patients in the discovery cohort were randomly divided in a 7:3 ratio. Once sampling was done, hyperthyroidism patients were given methimazole at a starting dose of 30 mg daily, whereas ophthalmopathy patients were given high-dose intravenous methylprednisolone. According to the paper, TCR Vbeta CDR3 sequencing was carried out on 135 peripheral blood samples, which came from under 50 ophthalmopathy, roughly 75 hyperthyroidism and approximately 17 progressor patients. Prospective prediction of ophthalmopathy was tested in an independent validation cohort consisting of some 20 hyperthyroidism patients and around 17 patients who later progressed to ophthalmopathy. In roughly six Graves' hyperthyroidism patients, the study also compared T-cell repertoires from thyroid tissue with T-cell repertoires from blood. Broader findings and caveats from the paper: In cross-validation, a model built on a 13 V-J signature told ophthalmopathy apart from stable hyperthyroidism with approximately 90% sensitivity and roughly 81% specificity, and in testing the same model reached 80%/75%. In validation, progression to ophthalmopathy was predicted by the model with nearly 71% sensitivity and roughly 72% specificity, a median of roughly 6.4 months before onset. Blood samples also contained most of the expanded thyroid clonotypes (frequency above 0.001), which suggests that blood repertoires may reflect thyroid immune responses. No statistical method was used to fix the sample size in advance, and group allocation was not hidden from the investigators.

Measured from the cysteine to the phenylalanine, the CDR3 is 13 residues long. The kept DNA is CDR3 alone, 39 bases in frame from the first base. V was cut back by 0 bases and J by 3 bases, leaving a gap of 6 bases between them. The CDR1 and CDR2 encoded by the germline V gene are SGDLS and YYNGEE. The TCR beta CDR3 regions were amplified from RNA transcripts. A first-round RT-PCR of the TCR CDR3 used the HTBI primer set with the Qiagen OneStep RT-PCR kit. A second multiplex PCR round built the libraries, followed by size selection and purification. The libraries were sequenced on an Illumina HiSeq2000 using paired-end 100 bp reads. The paper's processing steps were these. SOAPnuke was used to process the raw data, with reads discarded if the reads contained adapters or uncalled bases, had a mean Phred below 15, or lacked an exact constant-primer or identifier match. High-quality paired reads were merged using COPE v1.2.5, and each unique nucleotide sequence was defined as a clonotype. MiTCR v1.1 was used to align clonotypes to the IMGT TRBV, TRBD and TRBJ reference segments. The analysis included only V-J combinations with a frequency above 0.0001, which together covered roughly 99% of the repertoires. The TCS score was defined as F50 (clonal expansion) divided by E x V (chaos), with BLOSUM62-based TCRdist calculated between CDR3 peptides within each V-J. Welch's t-statistics and random forest reduced roughly 540 V-J features to roughly 13, which were used in a naive Bayes classifier (R e1071). The similarity between thyroid and blood repertoires was quantified using the Morisita-Horn index. Through fastp at Q25 and MiXCR, TCRdb rebuilt clones from the public reads, retaining in-frame beta chains. Each CDR3 protein appears once, grouped with its most common genes and DNA. The V and J calls and clone size come from TCRdb's table, not from the authors' own analysis. A total of 660,000 or so distinct CDR3 sequences appear in this sample, just under 45% of them only once. The ten biggest clones cover approximately 6.8% of the sample.

Patients with uncontrolled infections, other autoimmune diseases, pregnancy or lactation were excluded. Diagnoses relied on clinical symptoms, serum thyroxine and TRAb, thyroid ultrasound and orbital computed tomography. Total RNA was extracted with Trizol reagent, and quality was checked on an Agilent 2100 Bioanalyzer. In this sample, this clonotype turned up many times. Its antigen is not yet known. Base qualities are not recorded, but no much larger clone differs from it by a single base. The rearranged chain carries TRBV9 and TRBJ1-1; no D gene is confidently identified. Sample: peripheral blood or thyroid tissue (not recorded which). The clonotype was recovered from an adult man with Graves' disease, either hyperthyroidism or ophthalmopathy (not recorded which). CDR3 region: CASSVGQHTEAFF. At the DNA level, the sequence is TGTGCCAGCAGCGTAGGGCAGCACACTGAAGCTTTCTTT. With the portions outside the CDR3 filled from the reference TRBV9 and TRBJ1-1 genes, the complete variable region becomes DSGVTQTPKHLITATGQRVTLRCSPRSGDLSVYWYQQSLDQGLQFLIQYYNGEERAKGNILERFSAQQFPDLHSELNLSSLELGDSALYFCASSVGQHTEAFFGQGTRLTVV.